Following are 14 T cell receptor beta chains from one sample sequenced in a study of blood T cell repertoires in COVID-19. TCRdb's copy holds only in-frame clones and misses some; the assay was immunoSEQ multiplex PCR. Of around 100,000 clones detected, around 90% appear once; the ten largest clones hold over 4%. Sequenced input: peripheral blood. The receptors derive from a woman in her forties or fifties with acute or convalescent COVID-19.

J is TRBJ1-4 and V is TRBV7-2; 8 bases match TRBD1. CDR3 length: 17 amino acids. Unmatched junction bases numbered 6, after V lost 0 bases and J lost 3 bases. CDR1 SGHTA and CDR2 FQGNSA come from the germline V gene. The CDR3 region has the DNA TGTGCCAGCAGCTTAGCCAGGGGGCGCTTAGCTAATGAAAAACTGTTTTTT. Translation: CASSLARGRLANEKLFF.

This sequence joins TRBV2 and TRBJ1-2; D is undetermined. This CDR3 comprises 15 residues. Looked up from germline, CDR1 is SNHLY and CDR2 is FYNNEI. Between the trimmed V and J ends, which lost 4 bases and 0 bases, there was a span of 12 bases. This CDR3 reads CASSVRLATNYGYTF. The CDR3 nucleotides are TGTGCCAGCAGTGTAAGACTGGCGACTAACTATGGCTACACCTTC.

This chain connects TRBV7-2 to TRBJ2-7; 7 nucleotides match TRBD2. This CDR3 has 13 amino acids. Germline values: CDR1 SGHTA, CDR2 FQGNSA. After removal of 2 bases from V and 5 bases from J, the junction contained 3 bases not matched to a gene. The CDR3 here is CASSLRGDHEQYF. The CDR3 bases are TGTGCCAGCAGCTTACGGGGGGACCACGAGCAGTACTTC.

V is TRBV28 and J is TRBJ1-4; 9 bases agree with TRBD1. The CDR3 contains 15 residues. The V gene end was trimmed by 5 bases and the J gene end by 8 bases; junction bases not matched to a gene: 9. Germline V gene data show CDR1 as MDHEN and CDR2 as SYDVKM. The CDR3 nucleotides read TGTGCCAGCAGTGAACTACAGGGGGCCAGGGAAAAACTGTTTTTT. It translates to CASSELQGAREKLFF.

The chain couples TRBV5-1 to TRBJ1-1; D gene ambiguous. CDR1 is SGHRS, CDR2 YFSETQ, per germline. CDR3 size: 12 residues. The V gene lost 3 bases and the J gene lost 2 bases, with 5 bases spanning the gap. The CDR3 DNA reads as TGCGCCAGCAGCTCAGGAAACACTGAAGCTTTCTTT. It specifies CASSSGNTEAFF.

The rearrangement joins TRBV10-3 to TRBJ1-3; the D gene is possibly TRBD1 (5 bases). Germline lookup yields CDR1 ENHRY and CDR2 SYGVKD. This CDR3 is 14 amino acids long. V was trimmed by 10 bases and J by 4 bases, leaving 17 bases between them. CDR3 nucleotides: TGTGCCACCCTACGGGACTCCACGGGAAACACCATATATTTT. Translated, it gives CATLRDSTGNTIYF.

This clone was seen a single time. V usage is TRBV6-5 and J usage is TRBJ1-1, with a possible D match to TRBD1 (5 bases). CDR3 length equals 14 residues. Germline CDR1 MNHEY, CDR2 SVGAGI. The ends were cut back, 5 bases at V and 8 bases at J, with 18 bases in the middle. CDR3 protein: CASSRAGSALEAFF. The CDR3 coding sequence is TGTGCCAGCAGTCGGGCAGGGTCAGCCCTAGAAGCTTTCTTT.

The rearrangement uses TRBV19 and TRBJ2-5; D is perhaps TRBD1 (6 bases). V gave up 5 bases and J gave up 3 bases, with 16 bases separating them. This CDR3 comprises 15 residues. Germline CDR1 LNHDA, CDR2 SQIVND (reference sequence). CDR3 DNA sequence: TGTGCCAGTAGTCCCTCGGGACATACCGAAGAGACCCAGTACTTC. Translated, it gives CASSPSGHTEETQYF.

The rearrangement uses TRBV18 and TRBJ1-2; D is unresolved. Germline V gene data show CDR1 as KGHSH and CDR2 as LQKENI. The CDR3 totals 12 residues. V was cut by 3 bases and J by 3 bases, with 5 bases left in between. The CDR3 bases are TGTGCCAGCTCACCGGAGGACTATGGCTACACCTTC. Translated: CASSPEDYGYTF.

The CDR3 DNA reads as TGTGCCAGCAGCTTTAAGGGGCTGGGGGAAAAACTGTTTTTT. Its protein product is CASSFKGLGEKLFF. The chain combines TRBV5-8 with TRBJ1-4, with TRBD1 as a possible D gene (5 bases). Trimming stripped 2 bases from V and 8 bases from J, with 13 bases between. This CDR3 comprises 14 residues. Germline CDR1 is SGHTS and CDR2 is YDEGEE.

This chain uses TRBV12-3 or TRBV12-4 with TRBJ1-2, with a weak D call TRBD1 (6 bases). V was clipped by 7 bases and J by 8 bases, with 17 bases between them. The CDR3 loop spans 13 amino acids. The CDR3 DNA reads TGTGCCAGCAACCCGGGACACCGAGGGGGCTACACCTTC. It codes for CASNPGHRGGYTF.

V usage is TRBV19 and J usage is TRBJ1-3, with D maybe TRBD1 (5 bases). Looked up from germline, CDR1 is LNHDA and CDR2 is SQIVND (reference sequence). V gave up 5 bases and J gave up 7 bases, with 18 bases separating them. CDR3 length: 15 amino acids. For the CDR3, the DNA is TGTGCCAGTAGTTACCGACTGGGGAACAGGAACACCATATATTTT. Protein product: CASSYRLGNRNTIYF.

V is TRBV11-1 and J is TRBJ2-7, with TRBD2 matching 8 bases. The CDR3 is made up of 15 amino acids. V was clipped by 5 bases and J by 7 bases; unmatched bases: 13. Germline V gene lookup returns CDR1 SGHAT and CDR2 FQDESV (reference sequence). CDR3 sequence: CASSLGAGGSWEQYF. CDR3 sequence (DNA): TGTGCCAGCAGCCTAGGGGCGGGGGGCTCCTGGGAGCAGTACTTC.

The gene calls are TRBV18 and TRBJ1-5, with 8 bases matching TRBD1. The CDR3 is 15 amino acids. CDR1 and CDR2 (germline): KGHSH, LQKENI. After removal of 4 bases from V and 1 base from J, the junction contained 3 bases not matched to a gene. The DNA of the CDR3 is TGTGCCAGCTCACTACAGGGGGGAAGCAATCAGCCCCAGCATTTT. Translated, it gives CASSLQGGSNQPQHF.